What follows are 10 T cell receptor beta chains derived from one specimen sequenced in a study of Ad26.COV2.S vaccination and SARS-CoV-2 variants. Noted treatment: some 20 received Ad26.COV2.S at low or high dose, single or two shots; roughly five received placebo; per-sample allocation not given. Sampling took place 63 days after the first vaccine or placebo injection. Generated by immunoSEQ multiplex PCR, the TCRdb table keeps only in-frame clones and is missing some. The sample yields hundreds of thousands of clones, around 92% seen once. The sequences come from peripheral blood, collected in a trial of Ad26.COV2.S vaccine versus placebo. These receptors all come from a person between 18 and 65 years old who received the Ad26.COV2.S COVID-19 vaccine or a placebo.

The chain couples TRBV19 to TRBJ1-5; D gene uncertain. Germline V gives CDR1 LNHDA, CDR2 SQIVND (reference sequence). V lost 0 bases, J lost 8 bases, and 5 bases lay in between. This CDR3 comprises 12 residues. The CDR3 coding sequence is TGTGCCAGTAGTATAGAGGGCAAGCCCCAGCATTTT. Residues: CASSIEGKPQHF.

The chain carries TRBV27 and TRBJ2-1, with D possibly TRBD2 on 6 matching bases. This CDR3 contains 14 residues. Germline CDR1 reads MNHEY; CDR2 reads SMNVEV (reference sequence). V lost 3 bases to trimming and J lost 7 bases, with 13 bases between them. The CDR3 sequence: CASSFGGRGNEQFF. The CDR3 coding sequence is TGTGCCAGCAGTTTCGGAGGGAGAGGGAATGAGCAGTTCTTC.

The rearrangement uses TRBV27 and TRBJ2-7, with D perhaps assigned TRBD1 or TRBD2 (5 bases each). Trimming took off 8 bases at V and 3 bases at J, with 14 bases between the two ends. This CDR3 has 13 amino acids. Per germline, CDR1 MNHEY and CDR2 SMNVEV (reference sequence). The CDR3 protein is CASDGAKDYEQYF. CDR3 sequence (DNA): TGTGCCAGCGACGGGGCGAAGGACTACGAGCAGTACTTC.

Only a few counts were recorded for this clone. J is TRBJ2-7 and V is TRBV4-2, with D possibly TRBD2 on 6 matching bases. CDR3 size: 15 residues. CDR1 is LGHNA, CDR2 YNFKEQ, per germline. V was cut by 1 base and J by 0 bases, with 10 bases left in between. This CDR3 is CASSQGLVGSYEQYF. The CDR3 bases are TGTGCCAGCAGCCAAGGACTAGTTGGCTCCTACGAGCAGTACTTC.

The chain combines TRBV5-6 with TRBJ2-7; D unresolved. V shed 3 bases and J shed 0 bases, with 7 bases lying between them. Germline CDR1 SGHDT, CDR2 YYEEEE. This CDR3 spans 13 amino acids. The chain's CDR3 is CASSSGRSYEQYF. The CDR3 nucleotides read TGTGCCAGCAGCTCGGGCCGCTCCTACGAGCAGTACTTC. Full variable domain (rest looked up from reference TRBV5-6 and TRBJ2-7): DAGVTQSPTHLIKTRGQQVTLRCSPKSGHDTVSWYQQALGQGPQFIFQYYEEEERQRGNFPDRFSGHQFPNYSSELNVNALLLGDSALYLCASSSGRSYEQYFGPGTRLTVT.

This chain joins TRBV9 and TRBJ1-2; no definite D call. Per germline, CDR1 SGDLS and CDR2 YYNGEE. This CDR3 has 14 amino acids. The ends were cut back, 3 bases at V and 7 bases at J, with 16 bases in the middle. The CDR3, as DNA: TGTGCCAGCAGCGCCACTAACAGAGGAGGTGGCTACACCTTC. Its translation: CASSATNRGGGYTF. Supplemented by reference TRBV9 and TRBJ1-2, the full variable domain reads DSGVTQTPKHLITATGQRVTLRCSPRSGDLSVYWYQQSLDQGLQFLIQYYNGEERAKGNILERFSAQQFPDLHSELNLSSLELGDSALYFCASSATNRGGGYTFGSGTRLTVV.

V is TRBV4-1 and J is TRBJ1-3, with 7 positions matching TRBD1. V shed 2 bases, J shed 4 bases, and the junction held 5 bases outside the gene matches. The germline V gene encodes CDR1 MGHRA and CDR2 YSYEKL. This CDR3 comprises 15 residues. The CDR3 bases are TGCGCCAGCAGCCAACGTACAGGGGACGGAAACACCATATATTTT. Encoded protein: CASSQRTGDGNTIYF.

V is TRBV2 and J is TRBJ2-3, with D tentatively TRBD2 (6 bases). Trimming pared 2 bases from V and 0 bases from J, leaving 9 bases between. From germline, CDR1 is SNHLY and CDR2 FYNNEI. The CDR3 has 15 residues. Here the CDR3 DNA reads TGTGCCAGCAGTGAACCAGGGAGGAGCACAGATACGCAGTATTTT. This gives the protein CASSEPGRSTDTQYF.

V and J are TRBV4-1 and TRBJ2-3, with TRBD1 as a possible D gene (6 bases). With 3 bases removed from V and 4 bases from J, the gap between germline ends came to 17 bases. Germline CDR1 and CDR2: MGHRA and YSYEKL. The CDR3 is made up of 16 amino acids. The CDR3 bases are TGCGCCAGCAGCCAGTTGCCCGGGACACGAGCAGATACGCAGTATTTT. This sequence encodes CASSQLPGTRADTQYF.

V gene TRBV9 combines with J gene TRBJ2-2; 7 nucleotides match TRBD1. This CDR3 has 13 amino acids. Germline V gene lookup returns CDR1 SGDLS and CDR2 YYNGEE. With V trimmed by 2 bases and J by 6 bases, 1 base remained unmatched. This CDR3 reads CASSVTGSGELFF. The CDR3 DNA is TGTGCCAGCAGCGTGACAGGGTCCGGGGAGCTGTTTTTT.